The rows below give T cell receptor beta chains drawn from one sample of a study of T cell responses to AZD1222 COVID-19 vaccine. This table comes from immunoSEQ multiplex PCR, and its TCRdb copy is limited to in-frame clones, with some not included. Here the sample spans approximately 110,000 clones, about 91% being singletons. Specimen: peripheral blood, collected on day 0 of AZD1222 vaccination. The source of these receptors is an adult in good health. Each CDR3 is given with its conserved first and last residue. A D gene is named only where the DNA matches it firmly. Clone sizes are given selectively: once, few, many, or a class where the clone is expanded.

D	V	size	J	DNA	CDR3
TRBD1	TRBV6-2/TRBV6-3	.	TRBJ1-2	TGTGCCAGCAGTTCCTGGGACAGTGAGGCCTATGGCTACACCTTC	CASSSWDSEAYGYTF
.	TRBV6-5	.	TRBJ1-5	TGTGCCAGCAGTTACACTGGAATCAATCAGCCCCAGCATTTT	CASSYTGINQPQHF
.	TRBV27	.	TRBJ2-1	TGTGCCAGCAGCCGTTACGGGACTCCCAGTTACATAATTGAGCAGTTCTTC	CASSRYGTPSYIIEQFF
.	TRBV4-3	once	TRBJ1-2	TGCGCCAGCAGCCAAAACCCGAGGGACTATGGCTACACCTTC	CASSQNPRDYGYTF
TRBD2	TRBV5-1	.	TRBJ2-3	TGCGCCAGCAGTTCCGGTGAGGGGCCTGGACTAGGGGCAGATACGCAGTATTTT	CASSSGEGPGLGADTQYF
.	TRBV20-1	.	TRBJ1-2	TGCAGTGCACCGACACATTTGGGCTACACCTTC	CSAPTHLGYTF
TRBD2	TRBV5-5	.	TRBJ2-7	TGTGCCAGCAGCTCCTTTAGCGGGAGGGACGAGCAGTACTTC	CASSSFSGRDEQYF
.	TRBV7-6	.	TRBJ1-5	TGTGCCAGCAGCCTAACCTCAGGGGTTACTCAGCCCCAGCATTTT	CASSLTSGVTQPQHF
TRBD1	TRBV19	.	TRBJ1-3	TGTGCCAGTAGTATATCCGCCTCCGGGACAGGGCCGAGGACAACCTCAAACACCATATATTTT	CASSISASGTGPRTTSNTIYF
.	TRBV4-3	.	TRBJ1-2	TGCGCCAGCAGCCAAGTGGGGGGCCAGCAGACCCCTATCAAGGGCTACACCTTC	CASSQVGGQQTPIKGYTF
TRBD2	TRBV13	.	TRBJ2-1	TGTGCCAGCAGCTTAGAACTAGCGGGCGCAGACGCCTACAATGAGCAGTTCTTC	CASSLELAGADAYNEQFF
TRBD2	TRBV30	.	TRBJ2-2	TGTGCCTTTGGGACTAGCGGGGGGATTACCGGGGAGCTGTTTTTT	CAFGTSGGITGELFF
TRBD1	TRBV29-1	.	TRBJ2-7	TGCAGCGTCTCCGTTGGGGGACAGGGGGCAGAAGAGCAGTACTTC	CSVSVGGQGAEEQYF
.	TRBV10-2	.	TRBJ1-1	TGCGCCACCAAGACAGAATACGGCACTGAAGCTTTCTTT	CATKTEYGTEAFF
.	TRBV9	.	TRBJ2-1	TGTGCCAGCAGCGTAGGACTCTCCAATGAGCAGTTCTTC	CASSVGLSNEQFF
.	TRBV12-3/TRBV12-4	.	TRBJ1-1	TGTGCCAGCAGTTTTACGGTGAACACTGAAGCTTTCTTT	CASSFTVNTEAFF
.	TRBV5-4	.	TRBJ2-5	TGTGCCAGCAGCGGTGCGGGGCAGGGCAAAGAGACCCAGTACTTC	CASSGAGQGKETQYF
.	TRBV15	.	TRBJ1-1	TGTGCCACCAGCAGACAATCCGGGGAGAGGACTGAAGCTTTCTTT	CATSRQSGERTEAFF
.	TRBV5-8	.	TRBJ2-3	TGTGCCAGCAGCTTGGCCGTCACGGAATACACAGATACGCAGTATTTT	CASSLAVTEYTDTQYF
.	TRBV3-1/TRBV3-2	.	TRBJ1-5	TGTGCCAGCAGCCAAGATGCAGCCCTCAATCAGCCCCAGCATTTT	CASSQDAALNQPQHF
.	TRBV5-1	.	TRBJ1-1	TGCGCCAGCAGCTCAGTTATTGGTAACACTGAAGCTTTCTTT	CASSSVIGNTEAFF
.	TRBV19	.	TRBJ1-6	TGTGCCAGTAGTCCAGGACAGAGGAGCTCCTATAATTCACCCCTCCACTTT	CASSPGQRSSYNSPLHF
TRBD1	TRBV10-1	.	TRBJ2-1	TGCGCCAGCAGTGAGAAGGGGACAGGGAAGGACAATGAGCAGTTCTTC	CASSEKGTGKDNEQFF
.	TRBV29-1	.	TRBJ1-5	TGCAGCGTTGGTGGGGGGCGCAATCAGCCCCAGCATTTT	CSVGGGRNQPQHF
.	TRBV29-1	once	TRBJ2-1	TGCAGCGTTGCCGCCCCACCCTCCTACAATGAGCAGTTCTTC	CSVAAPPSYNEQFF
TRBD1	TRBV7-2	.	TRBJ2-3	TGTGCCAGCAGCATTACAGGGGGAGATACGCAGTATTTT	CASSITGGDTQYF
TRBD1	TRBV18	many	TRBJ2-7	TGTGCCAGCTCACCTTCGGGACAGGTGATGGACGAGCAGTACTTC	CASSPSGQVMDEQYF
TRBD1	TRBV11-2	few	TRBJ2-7	TGTGCCAGCAGCCCTGGGACAGCCTGGGAGCAGTACTTC	CASSPGTAWEQYF
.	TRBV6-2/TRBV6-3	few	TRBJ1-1	TGTGCCAGCAGCCCACGGTGGGAGGCTCGGGGGGCTGAAGCTTTCTTT	CASSPRWEARGAEAFF
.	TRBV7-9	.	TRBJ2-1	TGTGCCAGCAGCTTAGTTAGTCATGAGCAGTTCTTC	CASSLVSHEQFF
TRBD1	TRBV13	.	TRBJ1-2	TGTGCCAGCAGCTCAGGAACAGGGGAGAGCCATGGCTACACCTTC	CASSSGTGESHGYTF
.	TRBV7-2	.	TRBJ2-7	TGTGCCAGCAGCTTCTGGTCGCGGGACGAGCAGTACTTC	CASSFWSRDEQYF
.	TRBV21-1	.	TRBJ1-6	TGTGCCAGCAGCATCCCCCCCGACAGGGCCAGATCACCCCTCCACTTT	CASSIPPDRARSPLHF
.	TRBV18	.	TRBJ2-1	TGTGCCAGCTCACCACTGGGCAGGGACGATGAGCAGTTCTTC	CASSPLGRDDEQFF
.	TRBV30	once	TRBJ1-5	TGTGCCTGGAGTGAAGTAGGTCAGCCCCAGCATTTT	CAWSEVGQPQHF
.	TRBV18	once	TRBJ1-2	TGTGCCAGCTCAGAAGGAGCCAACTATGGCTACACCTTC	CASSEGANYGYTF
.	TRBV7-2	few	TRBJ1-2	TGTGCCAGCAGCCCCCTGGGGGTTGGGTATGGCTACACCTTC	CASSPLGVGYGYTF
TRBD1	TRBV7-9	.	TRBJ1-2	TGTGCCAGCATCACTACCACAGGGGACCCACATGGCTACACCTTC	CASITTTGDPHGYTF
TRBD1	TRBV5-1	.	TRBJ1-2	TGCGCCAGCACCATACAGGGGGGCTATGGCTACACCTTC	CASTIQGGYGYTF
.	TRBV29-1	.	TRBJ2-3	TGCAGCGTTGGGGTGGGGGCGTCCACAGATACGCAGTATTTT	CSVGVGASTDTQYF
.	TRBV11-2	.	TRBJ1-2	TGTGCCAGCAGCTTAGATAGCCCCGAAACTCGCTATGGCTACACCTTC	CASSLDSPETRYGYTF
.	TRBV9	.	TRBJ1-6	TGTGCCAGCAGCGTAGTACAGGGCGGGGATTCACCCCTCCACTTT	CASSVVQGGDSPLHF
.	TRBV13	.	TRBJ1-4	TGTGCCAGCAGCCTGGGGCTGGATGAAAAACTGTTTTTT	CASSLGLDEKLFF
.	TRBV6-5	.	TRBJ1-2	TGTGCCAGCAGTTACGGGGGGGTCGTCGGCTCTACCGGCTACACCTTC	CASSYGGVVGSTGYTF
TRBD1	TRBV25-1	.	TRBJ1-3	TGTGCCAGCAGCCGCACAGGGGGCACTGGAAACACCATATATTTT	CASSRTGGTGNTIYF
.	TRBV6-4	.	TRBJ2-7	TGTGCCAGCAGTCGGGACGTAGACACCTACGAGCAGTACTTC	CASSRDVDTYEQYF
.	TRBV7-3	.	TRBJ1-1	TGTGCCAGCAGCTCCTCCGGCGGAACTGAAGCTTTCTTT	CASSSSGGTEAFF
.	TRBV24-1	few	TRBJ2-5	TGTGCCACCAGTGATTCGGGCCTCACGGCGGAGACCCAGTACTTC	CATSDSGLTAETQYF
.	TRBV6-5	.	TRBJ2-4	TGTGCCAGCAAGCAGTTCAAAAACATTCAGTACTTC	CASKQFKNIQYF
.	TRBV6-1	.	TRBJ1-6	TGTGCCAGCAGTGGGGAGGGCTCGGAGGTTAATTCACCCCTCCACTTT	CASSGEGSEVNSPLHF
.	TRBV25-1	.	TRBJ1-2	TGTGCCAGCAGTGAATACAGCACCTATGGCTACACCTTC	CASSEYSTYGYTF
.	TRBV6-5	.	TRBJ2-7	TGTGCCAGCAGTTTCGGGCCCTCCTACTCCTACGAGCAGTACTTC	CASSFGPSYSYEQYF
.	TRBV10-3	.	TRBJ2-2	TGTGCCATCAGTGAAGGAGGTCCCGGGGAGCTGTTTTTT	CAISEGGPGELFF